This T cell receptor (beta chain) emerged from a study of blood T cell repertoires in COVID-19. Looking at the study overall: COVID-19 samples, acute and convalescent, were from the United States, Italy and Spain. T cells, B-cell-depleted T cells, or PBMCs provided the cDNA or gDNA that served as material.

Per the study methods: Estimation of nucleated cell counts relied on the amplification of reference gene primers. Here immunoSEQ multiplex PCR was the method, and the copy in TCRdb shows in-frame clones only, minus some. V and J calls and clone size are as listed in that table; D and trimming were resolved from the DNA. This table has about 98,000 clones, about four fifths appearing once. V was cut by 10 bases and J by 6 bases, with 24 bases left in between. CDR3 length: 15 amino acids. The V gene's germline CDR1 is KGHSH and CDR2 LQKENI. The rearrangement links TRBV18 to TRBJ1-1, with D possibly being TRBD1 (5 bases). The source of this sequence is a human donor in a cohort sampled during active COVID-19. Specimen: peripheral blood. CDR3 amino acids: CATDIGDPNGSEAFF. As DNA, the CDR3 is TGTGCCACCGATATAGGGGATCCTAACGGGTCTGAAGCTTTCTTT.